This T cell receptor (beta chain) is drawn from a study of T cells in Graves' hyperthyroidism and ophthalmopathy. The CDR3 regions of TCR beta were amplified from RNA transcripts. The primer set for the first-round RT-PCR of the TCR CDR3 was HTBI. In TCRdb, the multiplex PCR reads were re-called with MiXCR into one record per CDR3 protein. The sample lists hundreds of thousands of distinct CDR3 sequences; around 13% were seen once. This clonotype was recorded many times. Each diagnosis was grounded in clinical symptoms, serum thyroxine and TRAb, thyroid ultrasound, and orbital computed tomography. The ends were cut back, 0 bases at V and 1 base at J, with 9 bases in the middle. Germline-derived CDR1 and CDR2 are MNHEY and SVGAGI. This CDR3 has 15 amino acids.

V and J are TRBV6-5 and TRBJ2-5, with D hard to call. Sequencing input: blood. The TCR sequence derives from a woman aged 50 to 65 with Graves' ophthalmopathy. The CDR3, as DNA: TGTGCCAGCAGTTACTCGGTCGGAGTCCAAGAGACCCAGTACTTC. Protein sequence: CASSYSVGVQETQYF.